Listed here are 21 T cell receptor beta chains from one sample, sequenced in a study of human T cells and chemical hapten exposure. Noted time point: patch test 1, 2 weeks after DPC sensitization. As to treatment: therapeutic diphenylcyclopropenone sensitization with weekly scalp DPC. Via MiXCR, TCRdb re-called the RACE reads, giving one row per CDR3 protein. The sample lists some 91,000 distinct CDR3 sequences; about an eighth were seen once. This material consisted of whole blood, taken in connection with sensitization to the hapten diphenylcyclopropenone (DPC). The origin of the receptors is a woman aged 40-49 years with alopecia areata. Some clones in this sample may be carry-over from other donors' samples.

The chain recombines TRBV5-1 with TRBJ1-1; a weak D match, TRBD1 (6 bases). This CDR3 has 12 amino acids. Per germline, CDR1 SGHRS and CDR2 YFSETQ. V was pared by 4 bases and J by 4 bases, with 8 bases between. CDR3 bases: TGCGCCAGCAGCGCGGGGGCCACTGAAGCTTTCTTT. It yields the protein CASSAGATEAFF. Full variable domain (remainder filled in from reference TRBV5-1 and TRBJ1-1): KAGVTQTPRYLIKTRGQQVTLSCSPISGHRSVSWYQQTPGQGLQFLFEYFSETQRNKGNFPGRFSGRQFSNSRSEMNVSTLELGDSALYLCASSAGATEAFFGQGTRLTVV.

This clonotype was observed a handful of times. V and J are TRBV5-5 and TRBJ2-7; TRBD1 matches 7 bases. Germline V lookup: CDR1 SGHKS, CDR2 YYEKEE (reference sequence). The CDR3 consists of 15 residues. With V trimmed by 0 bases and J by 3 bases, 6 bases remained unmatched. The CDR3 coding sequence is TGTGCCAGCAGCTTGGCAACAGGGGAACTCTACGAGCAGTACTTC. It encodes CASSLATGELYEQYF.

This clonotype showed up many times. The genes are TRBV6-2 or TRBV6-3 and TRBJ1-5; TRBD1 aligns across 11 bases. Germline V lookup: CDR1 MNHEY, CDR2 SVGEGT. The CDR3 has 15 amino acids. Losses at the gene ends were 6 bases for V and 6 bases for J; bases not matched to a gene: 7. CDR3 loop: CASSLGQGAFQPQHF. CDR3 sequence (DNA): TGTGCCAGCAGCCTCGGACAGGGGGCGTTTCAGCCCCAGCATTTT.

Only a few counts were recorded for this clonotype. The chain employs TRBV20-1 and TRBJ2-4; D may be TRBD1 or TRBD2 (6 bases each). The V and J ends lost 4 bases and 3 bases respectively, with 10 bases between them. The CDR3 contains 13 residues. Germline CDR1 DFQATT, CDR2 SNEGSKA (reference sequence). As DNA, the CDR3 is TGCAGTGCTATTGAGGGGGGCAAAAACATTCAGTACTTC. It codes for CSAIEGGKNIQYF.

V gene TRBV5-4 combines with J gene TRBJ1-5; 8 bases align to TRBD1. This CDR3 contains 15 residues. J gave up 1 base and V 3 bases, and 3 bases lay outside the gene matches. CDR1 is SGHNT and CDR2 is YYREEE in the germline V gene (reference sequence). The CDR3 region is CASSYSGGSNQPQHF. CDR3 DNA sequence: TGTGCCAGCAGCTATTCAGGGGGCAGCAATCAGCCCCAGCATTTT.

The rearrangement links TRBV3-1 to TRBJ2-3, with TRBD2 identical over 9 bases. Trimming removed 3 bases from V and 2 bases from J; junction bases left unmatched: 6. The CDR3 extends over 16 amino acids. CDR1 is LGHDT, CDR2 YNNKEL, per germline (reference sequence). Written as DNA, the CDR3 is TGTGCCAGCAGCCATGCGAGACTAGCGGACACAGATACGCAGTATTTT. Translating it yields CASSHARLADTDTQYF.

This chain uses TRBV28 with TRBJ1-5; D remains ambiguous. Per the germline V gene, CDR1 is MDHEN and CDR2 is SYDVKM. The V and J ends lost 8 bases and 2 bases respectively, with 7 bases between them. CDR3 size: 12 residues. The CDR3 reads CASGQGNQPQHF. The CDR3 DNA is TGTGCCAGCGGCCAGGGCAATCAGCCCCAGCATTTT.

The chain combines TRBV4-1 with TRBJ2-3; possibly TRBD1 or TRBD2 for D (7 bases each). The CDR3 runs to 16 residues. V shed 3 bases and J shed 3 bases, with 16 bases lying between them. Germline V gene sequence: CDR1 MGHRA, CDR2 YSYEKL. CDR3 region: CASSQGGGAGTDTQYF. The CDR3 DNA follows: TGCGCCAGCAGCCAGGGAGGGGGCGCGGGGACAGATACGCAGTATTTT.

This clonotype was found many times. The chain uses TRBV6-5 and TRBJ2-2; D gene ambiguous. The CDR3 covers 15 residues. The V gene's germline CDR1 is MNHEY and CDR2 SVGAGI. V was cut by 0 bases and J by 1 base, with 6 bases left in between. Here the CDR3 reads CASSYSRMNTGELFF. Written as DNA, the CDR3 is TGTGCCAGCAGTTACTCGAGAATGAACACCGGGGAGCTGTTTTTT.

This clonotype was counted many times. The genes are TRBV5-1 and TRBJ2-1; the match to TRBD1 covers 9 bases. The CDR3 length is 15 residues. Germline loops: CDR1 SGHRS, CDR2 YFSETQ. V was clipped by 4 bases and J by 2 bases; unmatched bases: 4. CDR3 sequence (DNA): TGCGCCAGCAGCGTGGACAGGGGAACCTACAATGAGCAGTTCTTC. Its translation: CASSVDRGTYNEQFF.

The rearrangement uses TRBV2 and TRBJ2-3; D may be TRBD2 (6 bases). The ends were cut back, 3 bases at V and 2 bases at J, with 12 bases in the middle. CDR3 length: 15 amino acids. Germline-derived CDR1 and CDR2 are SNHLY and FYNNEI. In DNA form, the CDR3 reads TGTGCCAGCAGTGACTGGCGGAGGGCCACAGATACGCAGTATTTT. Its protein product is CASSDWRRATDTQYF.

This clonotype showed up many times. The chain employs TRBV2 and TRBJ2-7; D gene unclear. The CDR3 runs to 12 residues. The germline V and J ends were trimmed by 7 bases and 4 bases, with 11 bases remaining between them. Looked up from germline, CDR1 is SNHLY and CDR2 is FYNNEI. The CDR3 reads CASTLLRYEQYF. CDR3 coding DNA: TGTGCCAGCACCCTCCTAAGGTACGAGCAGTACTTC.

The genes are TRBV6-5 and TRBJ2-1; a weak D match, TRBD1 (5 bases). Germline V gene data show CDR1 as MNHEY and CDR2 as SVGAGI. Trimming left V 5 bases short and J 4 bases short, with 12 bases between. CDR3 size: 14 residues. The CDR3, as DNA: TGTGCCAGCAGTCCCTTCGACAGTTACAATGAGCAGTTCTTC. Its protein is CASSPFDSYNEQFF.

This clonotype was found a few times. The chain joins TRBV20-1 to TRBJ2-7; the match to TRBD1 covers 8 bases. Germline V CDR1 and CDR2: DFQATT, SNEGSKA (reference sequence). The V and J ends lost 0 bases and 3 bases, in that order; junction bases with no gene match: 7. The length of the CDR3 is 15 residues. CDR3 bases: TGCAGTGCTAGAGATCCTTCGACAGGGGACTACGAGCAGTACTTC. It translates to CSARDPSTGDYEQYF.

This clonotype was counted between two and nine times. CDR3 nucleotides: TGTGCCACCGGCGGGTCCTCAGGGAGCACAGATACGCAGTATTTT. Protein product: CATGGSSGSTDTQYF. This chain uses TRBV24-1 with TRBJ2-3; the D gene could be TRBD1 or TRBD2 (5 bases each). CDR1 KGHDR and CDR2 SFDVKD come from the germline V gene. The CDR3 is 15 amino acids. Trimming removed 9 bases from V and 0 bases from J, with 15 bases in between.

This clonotype was seen at least ten times. The genes are TRBV7-9 and TRBJ1-4, with D hard to call. The CDR3 extends over 14 amino acids. V was trimmed by 2 bases and J by 6 bases, leaving 10 bases between them. Germline-derived CDR1 and CDR2 are SEHNR and FQNEAQ (reference sequence). CDR3 loop: CASSLLALDEKLFF. CDR3 DNA sequence: TGTGCCAGCAGCTTATTAGCACTGGATGAAAAACTGTTTTTT.

The chain joins TRBV12-3 or TRBV12-4 to TRBJ2-6; TRBD1 matches 7 bases. The CDR3 runs 15 residues. Unmatched junction bases numbered 5, after V lost 5 bases and J lost 4 bases. The CDR3 bases are TGTGCCAGCAGTCCTGACAGGGCCGGGGCCAACGTCCTGACTTTC. Its protein is CASSPDRAGANVLTF.

This clonotype was seen more than once but under ten times. This chain uses TRBV7-2 with TRBJ1-6; 8 nucleotides align to TRBD1. J lost 11 bases, V lost 4 bases, and 13 bases had no gene match. The CDR3 totals 16 residues. Per the germline V gene, CDR1 is SGHTA and CDR2 is FQGNSA. CDR3 sequence (DNA): TGTGCCAGCAGCTCGAGGACAGGGTCCTTAGCGACACCCCTCCACTTT. Residues: CASSSRTGSLATPLHF.

This clonotype was seen more than once but under ten times. The genes are TRBV5-1 and TRBJ2-3, with 7 bases that match TRBD2. V shed 0 bases and J 6 bases; nucleotides not matched to a gene: 10. The CDR3 is made up of 16 amino acids. Per the germline V gene, CDR1 is SGHRS and CDR2 is YFSETQ. The CDR3 coding sequence is TGCGCCAGCAGCTTGGGCGAGCCGGGGGGTGCGGATACGCAGTATTTT. Translated: CASSLGEPGGADTQYF.

This clonotype was recorded at least ten times. This rearrangement joins TRBV7-9 to TRBJ2-1; TRBD2 aligns across 14 bases. This CDR3 comprises 16 residues. V gave up 5 bases and J gave up 4 bases; unmatched junction bases: 4. Germline assignment: CDR1 SEHNR and CDR2 FQNEAQ (reference sequence). The DNA of the CDR3 is TGTGCCAGCAGCCCCCGACTAGCGGGAGGGTACAATGAGCAGTTCTTC. Translating gives CASSPRLAGGYNEQFF.

This clonotype was detected only a few times. CDR3 sequence reads: CATTTGSSGNTIYF. The CDR3 DNA sequence: TGTGCCACGACTACAGGGAGCTCTGGAAACACCATATATTTT. The chain uses TRBV28 and TRBJ1-3; tentative D call: TRBD1 (6 bases). Trimming removed 10 bases from V and 0 bases from J, with 13 bases in between. Germline V gene sequence: CDR1 MDHEN, CDR2 SYDVKM. This CDR3 is 14 amino acids long.